Following are 30 T cell receptor beta chains from one sample sequenced in a study of T cell repertoires in cytomegalovirus infection. These receptors have no known antigen. MiXCR, applied by TCRdb to the reads, yields one record per CDR3 protein. The sample includes about 330,000 distinct CDR3 sequences, roughly 34% of them seen just once. The source material was cultured PBMCs, sampled from culture after CMV antigen stimulation. The receptors stem from a human donor in good health (CMV status not recorded). Some clones in this sample may be carry-over from other donors' samples.

V usage is TRBV7-2 and J usage is TRBJ2-1; unclear D gene. V lost 2 bases and J 7 bases, leaving 6 bases between the germline ends. This CDR3 is 12 amino acids long. Per the germline V gene, CDR1 is SGHTA and CDR2 is FQGNSA. CDR3 residues: CASSLNVNEQFF. The CDR3 DNA follows: TGTGCCAGCAGCTTAAACGTTAATGAGCAGTTCTTC.

V usage is TRBV12-3 or TRBV12-4 and J usage is TRBJ2-5, with 8 bases lining up with TRBD1. This CDR3 spans 14 amino acids. J lost 3 bases, V lost 5 bases, and 5 bases had no gene match. CDR3 in amino acids: CASSRTGSEETQYF. The CDR3 nucleotides read TGTGCCAGCAGTAGGACAGGGTCGGAAGAGACCCAGTACTTC.

The rearrangement links TRBV2 to TRBJ2-3; D remains unclear. With 8 bases removed from V and 4 bases from J, the gap between germline ends came to 16 bases. Germline-derived CDR1 and CDR2 are SNHLY and FYNNEI. The CDR3 sequence is 14 residues long. The CDR3 DNA reads as TGTGCCAGCGTGAGATCACGGGTCTCAGATACGCAGTATTTT. Protein sequence: CASVRSRVSDTQYF. The full variable domain, in which reference TRBV2 and TRBJ2-3 provide the parts outside the CDR3, is EPEVTQTPSHQVTQMGQEVILRCVPISNHLYFYWYRQILGQKVEFLVSFYNNEISEKSEIFDDQFSVERPDGSNFTLKIRSTKLEDSAMYFCASVRSRVSDTQYFGPGTRLTVL.

The genes are TRBV7-9 and TRBJ2-3; 14 nucleotides align to TRBD2. V was clipped by 5 bases and J by 5 bases; unmatched bases: 6. This CDR3 has 16 amino acids. Germline V gene data show CDR1 as SEHNR and CDR2 as FQNEAQ (reference sequence). This chain's CDR3 is CASSRGTSGSGDTQYF. CDR3 nucleotide sequence: TGTGCCAGCAGCCGCGGGACTAGCGGGAGTGGAGATACGCAGTATTTT.

The chain employs TRBV20-1 and TRBJ1-5, with 7 nucleotides matching TRBD1. Germline CDR1 and CDR2: DFQATT and SNEGSKA (reference sequence). The CDR3 sequence is 15 residues long. Trimming removed 0 bases from V and 3 bases from J; junction bases left unmatched: 5. The CDR3 protein is CSARDLGQPNQPQHF. The CDR3, as DNA: TGCAGTGCTAGAGATTTGGGACAGCCCAATCAGCCCCAGCATTTT.

The chain employs TRBV7-2 and TRBJ2-2, with 9 bases lining up with TRBD2. The germline CDR1 and CDR2 sequences are SGHTA and FQGNSA. Unmatched junction bases numbered 2, after V lost 3 bases and J lost 3 bases. The CDR3 runs 15 residues. The CDR3 sequence is CASSLVAGDTGELFF. Here the CDR3 DNA reads TGTGCCAGCAGCTTGGTAGCGGGAGACACCGGGGAGCTGTTTTTT. Based on the CDR3 plus reference TRBV7-2 and TRBJ2-2, the full variable domain is GAGVSQSPSNKVTEKGKDVELRCDPISGHTALYWYRQSLGQGLEFLIYFQGNSAPDKSGLPSDRFSAERTGGSVSTLTIQRTQQEDSAVYLCASSLVAGDTGELFFGEGSRLTVL.

The gene calls are TRBV4-3 and TRBJ2-3; the D is unclear. V was cut by 1 base and J by 4 bases, with 6 bases left in between. Per germline, CDR1 LGHNA and CDR2 YSLEER. This CDR3 is built from 13 residues. CDR3 DNA sequence: TGCGCCAGCAGCCAAGCGCACCCAGATACGCAGTATTTT. Protein sequence: CASSQAHPDTQYF.

The chain has TRBV5-1 and TRBJ2-3; 8 bases match TRBD2. CDR3 size: 19 residues. J gave up 0 bases and V 0 bases, and 12 bases lay outside the gene matches. The germline gives CDR1 SGHRS, CDR2 YFSETQ. CDR3 amino acids: CASSLDGLLAGTSTDTQYF. The DNA of the CDR3 is TGCGCCAGCAGCTTGGATGGTCTCCTAGCGGGTACTAGCACAGATACGCAGTATTTT. Full variable domain (missing parts from reference TRBV5-1 and TRBJ2-3): KAGVTQTPRYLIKTRGQQVTLSCSPISGHRSVSWYQQTPGQGLQFLFEYFSETQRNKGNFPGRFSGRQFSNSRSEMNVSTLELGDSALYLCASSLDGLLAGTSTDTQYFGPGTRLTVL.

This clonotype has just a few counts. The chain recombines TRBV12-3 or TRBV12-4 with TRBJ1-2, with D perhaps TRBD1 (6 bases). This CDR3 comprises 14 residues. V was clipped by 5 bases and J by 4 bases, with 14 bases between them. The CDR3 sequence is CASSPGGGFYGYTF. Here the CDR3 DNA reads TGTGCCAGCAGTCCTGGGGGGGGCTTCTATGGCTACACCTTC.

V gene TRBV28 combines with J gene TRBJ2-1; D is perhaps TRBD2 (5 bases). V was clipped by 7 bases and J by 5 bases, with 21 bases between them. The CDR3 is 16 amino acids. Looked up from germline, CDR1 is MDHEN and CDR2 is SYDVKM. Here the CDR3 reads CASKEVANSENNEQFF. In nucleotides, the CDR3 is TGTGCCAGCAAGGAGGTGGCTAATTCGGAGAACAATGAGCAGTTCTTC.

This clonotype was observed a few times. The gene calls are TRBV7-6 and TRBJ2-5, with D possibly TRBD2 on 6 matching bases. Trimming stripped 1 base from V and 9 bases from J, with 21 bases between. Germline lookup yields CDR1 SGHVS and CDR2 FNYEAQ. This CDR3 is 16 amino acids long. This chain's CDR3 is CASSLGSSGETRAQYF. The CDR3 DNA is TGTGCCAGCAGCTTAGGGAGTTCGGGAGAGACAAGGGCCCAGTACTTC. The entire variable domain, with the rest obtained from reference TRBV7-6 and TRBJ2-5, is as follows: GAGVSQSPRYKVTKRGQDVALRCDPISGHVSLYWYRQALGQGPEFLTYFNYEAQQDKSGLPNDRFSAERPEGSISTLTIQRTEQRDSAMYRCASSLGSSGETRAQYFGPGTRLLVL.

This clonotype was observed many times. This rearrangement joins TRBV6-1 to TRBJ1-1, with a weak D call TRBD1 (6 bases). Germline V lookup: CDR1 MNHNS, CDR2 SASEGT. The length of the CDR3 is 15 residues. With 5 bases removed from V and 6 bases from J, the gap between germline ends came to 19 bases. Here the CDR3 DNA reads TGTGCCAGCAGTCCCCTTCTGGCGGGGGGCGCTGAAGCTTTCTTT. It translates to CASSPLLAGGAEAFF.

This clonotype was recorded many times. CDR3 bases: TGTGCCAGCAGCCGGGACAGGGTGAGGACTGAAGCTTTCTTT. Encoded protein: CASSRDRVRTEAFF. V is TRBV7-2 and J is TRBJ1-1; 9 bases are a match to TRBD1. Germline V gene lookup returns CDR1 SGHTA and CDR2 FQGNSA. CDR3 length equals 14 residues. Germline trimming cut 5 bases from V and 5 bases from J; bases unmatched to any gene: 6.

In this sample, this clonotype turned up many times. This rearrangement joins TRBV7-2 to TRBJ2-3; D is tentatively TRBD1 or TRBD2 (7 bases each). This CDR3 contains 18 residues. Germline V gene sequence: CDR1 SGHTA, CDR2 FQGNSA. Trimming shortened V by 5 bases and J by 4 bases, and 25 bases separated the two germline ends. CDR3 DNA sequence: TGTGCCAGCAGCCCGATCAGGGGGGGTAGCCTGCGATCAGATACGCAGTATTTT. As protein: CASSPIRGGSLRSDTQYF. The full variable domain, completed using reference TRBV7-2 and TRBJ2-3, is GAGVSQSPSNKVTEKGKDVELRCDPISGHTALYWYRQSLGQGLEFLIYFQGNSAPDKSGLPSDRFSAERTGGSVSTLTIQRTQQEDSAVYLCASSPIRGGSLRSDTQYFGPGTRLTVL.

The V gene is TRBV14, the J gene TRBJ2-1; D unresolved. CDR1 and CDR2 (germline): SGHDN, FVKESK. This CDR3 contains 15 residues. Trimming took off 0 bases at V and 1 base at J, with 7 bases between the two ends. The CDR3 protein is CASSQDQASYNEQFF. In nucleotides, the CDR3 is TGTGCCAGCAGCCAAGATCAGGCGTCCTACAATGAGCAGTTCTTC. Complete variable domain (other parts from reference TRBV14 and TRBJ2-1): EAGVTQFPSHSVIEKGQTVTLRCDPISGHDNLYWYRRVMGKEIKFLLHFVKESKQDESGMPNNRFLAERTGGTYSTLKVQPAELEDSGVYFCASSQDQASYNEQFFGPGTRLTVL.

V usage is TRBV7-8 and J usage is TRBJ2-7, with D uncertain. CDR1 SGHVS and CDR2 FQNEAQ come from the germline V gene. Deletions cut 1 base from V and 0 bases from J, with 13 bases between. This CDR3 comprises 16 residues. The CDR3 sequence is CASSLGIGPSSYEQYV. CDR3 coding DNA: TGTGCCAGCAGCTTAGGAATCGGGCCTAGCTCCTACGAGCAGTACGTC.

The CDR3 sequence is CASSYSNHPNRLFREQYF. CDR3 coding DNA: TGTGCCAGCAGTTACTCCAACCACCCCAACCGACTCTTCCGCGAGCAGTACTTC. V usage is TRBV6-5 and J usage is TRBJ2-7, with D hard to call. The CDR3 spans 18 residues. V gave up 0 bases and J gave up 6 bases, with 24 bases separating them. The germline CDR1 and CDR2 sequences are MNHEY and SVGAGI.

The chain carries TRBV6-2 or TRBV6-3 and TRBJ2-1, with D hard to call. Trimming cost V 7 bases and J 4 bases, with 11 bases left between them. The CDR3 length is 13 residues. Germline V CDR1 and CDR2: MNHEY, SVGEGT. The CDR3 sequence: CASTKTAYNEQFF. For the CDR3, the DNA is TGTGCCAGCACTAAAACCGCGTACAATGAGCAGTTCTTC.

The chain carries TRBV7-2 and TRBJ1-6, with 8 bases that match TRBD1. V shed 5 bases and J 6 bases; nucleotides not matched to a gene: 6. The CDR3 is 15 residues long. Germline V gene data show CDR1 as SGHTA and CDR2 as FQGNSA. The CDR3, as DNA: TGTGCCAGCAGCCTCCAGGGGGCTTCTAATTCACCCCTCCACTTT. Translating gives CASSLQGASNSPLHF.

This clonotype was recorded a few times. This rearrangement joins TRBV6-5 to TRBJ2-5; D possibly corresponds to TRBD1 (6 bases). The length of the CDR3 is 14 residues. Trimming cost V 2 bases and J 3 bases, with 10 bases left between them. The germline CDR1 and CDR2 sequences are MNHEY and SVGAGI. CDR3 in amino acids: CASSYAQGKETQYF. In DNA, the CDR3 is TGTGCCAGCAGTTACGCCCAGGGGAAAGAGACCCAGTACTTC.

This clonotype was seen a few times. The chain couples TRBV7-2 to TRBJ1-1, with D unclear. The CDR3 contains 15 residues. The V gene's germline CDR1 is SGHTA and CDR2 FQGNSA. V lost 1 base to trimming and J lost 1 base, with 10 bases between them. The CDR3 region has the DNA TGTGCCAGCAGCTTAGTTGGATTCTCGAACACTGAAGCTTTCTTT. Residues: CASSLVGFSNTEAFF.

This clonotype appeared many times. The gene calls are TRBV7-2 and TRBJ2-3, with TRBD2 as a possible D gene (5 bases). Deletions cut 1 base from V and 2 bases from J, with 7 bases between. The CDR3 totals 14 residues. In germline, CDR1 is SGHTA, CDR2 FQGNSA. The CDR3 bases are TGTGCCAGCAGCTTAGGAGGGTTCACAGATACGCAGTATTTT. Translation: CASSLGGFTDTQYF.

This clonotype was recorded a few times. This chain connects TRBV7-9 to TRBJ2-5; D is unclear. The CDR3 totals 14 residues. Looked up from germline, CDR1 is SEHNR and CDR2 is FQNEAQ (reference sequence). V was trimmed by 1 base and J by 5 bases, leaving 11 bases between them. CDR3 sequence: CASSLEGAKETQYF. CDR3 in DNA: TGTGCCAGCAGCTTAGAAGGAGCCAAGGAGACCCAGTACTTC. Supplemented by reference TRBV7-9 and TRBJ2-5, the full variable domain reads DTGVSQNPRHKITKRGQNVTFRCDPISEHNRLYWYRQTLGQGPEFLTYFQNEAQLEKSRLLSDRFSAERPKGSFSTLEIQRTEQGDSAMYLCASSLEGAKETQYFGPGTRLLVL.

This clonotype was counted many times. This rearrangement joins TRBV7-8 to TRBJ1-1, with 12 bases aligning to TRBD1. V dropped 5 bases and J dropped 4; count of bases not matched to a gene: 5. CDR3 size: 15 residues. Germline-derived CDR1 and CDR2 are SGHVS and FQNEAQ. The CDR3 region is CASSGGQGAGTEAFF. Written as DNA, the CDR3 is TGTGCCAGCAGCGGGGGACAGGGGGCTGGCACTGAAGCTTTCTTT. The full variable domain, rest sourced from reference TRBV7-8 and TRBJ1-1, is GAGVSQSPRYKVAKRGQDVALRCDPISGHVSLFWYQQALGQGPEFLTYFQNEAQLDKSGLPSDRFFAERPEGSVSTLKIQRTQQEDSAVYLCASSGGQGAGTEAFFGQGTRLTVV.

The genes are TRBV6-5 and TRBJ2-3; TRBD2 matches at 10 bases. Trimming cost V 4 bases and J 0 bases; bases outside gene matches: 7. CDR1 is MNHEY and CDR2 is SVGAGI in the germline V gene. This CDR3 spans 17 amino acids. The CDR3 coding sequence is TGTGCCAGCAGTTCCAATGGACTAGCGGCTAGCACAGATACGCAGTATTTT. Protein sequence: CASSSNGLAASTDTQYF.

This sequence joins TRBV12-3 or TRBV12-4 and TRBJ1-5; the match to TRBD1 covers 12 bases. The CDR3 runs 14 residues. The V segment lost 5 bases and the J segment 5 bases; nucleotides outside the gene matches: 1. The CDR3: CASSGTGGYQPQHF. CDR3 sequence (DNA): TGTGCCAGCAGTGGGACAGGGGGCTATCAGCCCCAGCATTTT.

Only a few counts were recorded for this clonotype. This chain uses TRBV11-2 with TRBJ2-7; TRBD1 agrees at 11 bases. Germline CDR1 reads SGHAT; CDR2 reads FQNNGV. Germline trimming cut 5 bases from V and 4 bases from J; bases unmatched to any gene: 10. This CDR3 has 16 residues. The CDR3 DNA sequence: TGTGCCAGCAGCCCCGATGGGACAGGGGGGCGATACGAGCAGTACGTC. Translated, it gives CASSPDGTGGRYEQYV.

The chain uses TRBV7-8 and TRBJ1-1, with TRBD1 identical over 7 bases. CDR3 length equals 14 residues. The junction had 9 bases not matched to a gene; V was cut back by 5 bases and J by 6 bases. Germline loops: CDR1 SGHVS, CDR2 FQNEAQ. CDR3 nucleotides: TGTGCCAGCAGCCTAACAGGGGCCGGCGCTGAAGCTTTCTTT. Translation: CASSLTGAGAEAFF.

This clonotype turned up a few times. The rearrangement uses TRBV27 and TRBJ1-5; 7 positions match TRBD1. Trimming removed 4 bases from V and 4 bases from J; junction bases left unmatched: 7. The CDR3 has 15 residues. Per the germline V gene, CDR1 is MNHEY and CDR2 is SMNVEV (reference sequence). This chain's CDR3 is CASSSLGQVNQPQHF. CDR3 in DNA: TGTGCCAGCAGTTCCTTAGGACAGGTTAATCAGCCCCAGCATTTT.

This clonotype was detected only a few times. The chain joins TRBV6-6 to TRBJ1-2, with 8 bases that match TRBD1. The CDR3 is made up of 14 amino acids. J was trimmed by 2 bases and V by 2 bases; bases with no gene match: 1. Germline values: CDR1 MNHNY, CDR2 SVGAGI (reference sequence). This chain's CDR3 is CASSYPGGNYGYTF. In DNA, the CDR3 is TGTGCCAGCAGTTACCCAGGGGGCAACTATGGCTACACCTTC.